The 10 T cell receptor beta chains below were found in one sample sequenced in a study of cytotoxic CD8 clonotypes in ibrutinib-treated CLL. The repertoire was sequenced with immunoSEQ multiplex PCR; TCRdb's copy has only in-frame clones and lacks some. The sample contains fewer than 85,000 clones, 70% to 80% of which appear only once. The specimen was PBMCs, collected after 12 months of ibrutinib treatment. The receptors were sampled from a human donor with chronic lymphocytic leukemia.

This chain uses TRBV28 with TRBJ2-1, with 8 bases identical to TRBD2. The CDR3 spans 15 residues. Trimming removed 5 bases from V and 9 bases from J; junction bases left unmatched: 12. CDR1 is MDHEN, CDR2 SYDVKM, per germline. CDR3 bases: TGTGCCAGCAGTCCCGGGACTAGAAAGATTGCTGAGCAGTTCTTC. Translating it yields CASSPGTRKIAEQFF.

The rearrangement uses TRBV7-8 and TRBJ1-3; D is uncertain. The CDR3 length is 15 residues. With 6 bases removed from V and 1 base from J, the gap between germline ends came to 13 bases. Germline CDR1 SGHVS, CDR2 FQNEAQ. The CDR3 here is CASSPLGFSGNTIYF. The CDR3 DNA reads TGTGCCAGCAGTCCCCTGGGGTTTTCTGGAAACACCATATATTTT.

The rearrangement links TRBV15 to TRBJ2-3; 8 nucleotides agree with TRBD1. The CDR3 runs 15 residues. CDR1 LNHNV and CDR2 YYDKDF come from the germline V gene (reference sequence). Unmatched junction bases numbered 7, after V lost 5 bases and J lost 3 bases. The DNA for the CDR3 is TGTGCCACCAGCCCGGACAGGGTGCGGACAGATACGCAGTATTTT. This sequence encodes CATSPDRVRTDTQYF.

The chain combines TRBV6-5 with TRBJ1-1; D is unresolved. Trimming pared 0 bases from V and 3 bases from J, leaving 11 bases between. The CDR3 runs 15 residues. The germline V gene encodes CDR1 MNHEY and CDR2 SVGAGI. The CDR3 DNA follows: TGTGCCAGCAGTTACTCCGGAAATTCGGACACTGAAGCTTTCTTT. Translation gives CASSYSGNSDTEAFF.

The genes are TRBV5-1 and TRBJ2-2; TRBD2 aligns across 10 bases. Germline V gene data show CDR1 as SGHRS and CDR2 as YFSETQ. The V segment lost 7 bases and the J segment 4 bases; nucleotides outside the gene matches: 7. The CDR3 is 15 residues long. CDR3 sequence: CASAQSSGGTGELFF. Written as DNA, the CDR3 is TGCGCCAGCGCCCAATCTAGCGGGGGCACCGGGGAGCTGTTTTTT.

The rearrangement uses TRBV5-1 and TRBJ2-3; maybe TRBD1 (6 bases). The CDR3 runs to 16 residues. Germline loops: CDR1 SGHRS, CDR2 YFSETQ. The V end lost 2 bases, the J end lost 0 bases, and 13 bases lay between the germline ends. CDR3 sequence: CASSFRQGPSTDTQYF. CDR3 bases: TGCGCCAGCAGCTTTAGGCAGGGGCCGAGCACAGATACGCAGTATTTT.

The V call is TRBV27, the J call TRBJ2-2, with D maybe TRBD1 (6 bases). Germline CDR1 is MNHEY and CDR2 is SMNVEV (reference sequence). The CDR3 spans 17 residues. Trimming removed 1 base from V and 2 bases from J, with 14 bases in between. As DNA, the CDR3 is TGTGCCAGCAGTTTATGGGGGCAGTCCCAAAACACCGGGGAGCTGTTTTTT. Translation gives CASSLWGQSQNTGELFF.

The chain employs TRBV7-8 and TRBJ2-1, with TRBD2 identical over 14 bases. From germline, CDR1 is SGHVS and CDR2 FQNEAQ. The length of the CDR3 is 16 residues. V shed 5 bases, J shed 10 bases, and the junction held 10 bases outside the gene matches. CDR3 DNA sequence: TGTGCCAGCAGCCCCTGGGGACTAGCGGGAGTTTGGGAGCAGTTCTTC. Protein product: CASSPWGLAGVWEQFF.

This CDR3 reads CASRLGVSPCTDTQYF. The CDR3, as DNA: TGTGCAAGTCGCTTAGGGGTTAGCCCCTGCACAGATACGCAGTATTTT. The J gene is TRBJ2-3, the V gene TRBV12-2; whether TRBD2, the table's D call, matches the DNA was not checked. TRBV12-2 is reported as a pseudogene. The CDR3 is made up of 16 amino acids.

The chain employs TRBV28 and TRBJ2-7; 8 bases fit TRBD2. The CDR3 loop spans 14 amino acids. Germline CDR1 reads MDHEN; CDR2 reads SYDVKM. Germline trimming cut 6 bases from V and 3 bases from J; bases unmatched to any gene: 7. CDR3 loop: CASSRGGRIYEQYF. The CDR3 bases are TGTGCCAGCAGCCGCGGGGGGCGAATCTACGAGCAGTACTTC.